This T cell receptor (beta chain) was sequenced for a study of cytomegalovirus exposure and HLA in healthy donors. This clone was found once. The donors, nominally healthy at sampling, likely had unrecorded immune exposures. The PCR was carried out with 60 Vbeta primers and 13 Jbeta primers. Original processing notes: Unique TCR beta chains numbered approximately 80 million in a later analysis, with roughly 11 million shared. Method: immunoSEQ multiplex PCR; TCRdb's copy keeps in-frame clones and lacks some. The DNA gave D and trimming, while V, J and clone size come from that table. The table has some 130,000 clones, roughly three quarters seen once. The CDR3 is made up of 13 amino acids. Germline V gene lookup returns CDR1 SSHAT and CDR2 FNYEAQ (reference sequence). J gave up 4 bases and V 5 bases, and 3 bases lay outside the gene matches.

Sample: PBMCs. This clonotype was sampled from a man aged 25-45 years in good health and CMV-seronegative. The chain joins TRBV7-7 to TRBJ2-5; 8 bases map to TRBD1. As DNA, the CDR3 is TGTGCCAGCAGCGTACAGGGGGGAGAGACCCAGTACTTC. It encodes CASSVQGGETQYF.